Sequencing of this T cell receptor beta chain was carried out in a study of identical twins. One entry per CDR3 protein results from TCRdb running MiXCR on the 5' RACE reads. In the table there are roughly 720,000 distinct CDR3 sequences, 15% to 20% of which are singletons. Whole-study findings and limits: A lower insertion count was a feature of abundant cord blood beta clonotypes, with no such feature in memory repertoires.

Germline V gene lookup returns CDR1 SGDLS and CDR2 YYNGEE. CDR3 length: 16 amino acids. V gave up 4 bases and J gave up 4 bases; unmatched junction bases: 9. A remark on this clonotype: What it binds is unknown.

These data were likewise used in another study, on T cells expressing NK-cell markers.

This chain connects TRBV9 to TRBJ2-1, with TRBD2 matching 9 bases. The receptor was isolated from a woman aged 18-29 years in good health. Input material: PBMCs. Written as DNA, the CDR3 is TGTGCCAGCAGCCCCGCTGGAAGCGGGGGGTACAATGAGCAGTTCTTC. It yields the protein CASSPAGSGGYNEQFF.